Each of the 24 T cell receptor beta chains below was sequenced from the same sample in a study of cytomegalovirus exposure and HLA in healthy donors. The PCR employed 60 Vbeta primers together with 13 Jbeta primers. Clones were read by immunoSEQ multiplex PCR, and TCRdb kept only the in-frame ones, dropping some. The repertoire includes about 87,000 clones, 60% to 80% of them detected once, and approximately 3.6% sits in the top ten. The sample comprised PBMCs. All receptors come from a woman aged 40-49 years in good health and CMV-seronegative.

This sequence joins TRBV5-6 and TRBJ2-7; 10 bases agree with TRBD1. The ends lost 3 bases at V and 2 bases at J; junction bases unmatched: 2. CDR1 SGHDT and CDR2 YYEEEE come from the germline V gene. The CDR3 has 14 amino acids. CDR3 bases: TGTGCCAGCAGCTCTGGGACAGGGGCCTACGAGCAGTACTTC. This sequence encodes CASSSGTGAYEQYF. Together with reference TRBV5-6 and TRBJ2-7, the CDR3 gives the full variable domain: DAGVTQSPTHLIKTRGQQVTLRCSPKSGHDTVSWYQQALGQGPQFIFQYYEEEERQRGNFPDRFSGHQFPNYSSELNVNALLLGDSALYLCASSSGTGAYEQYFGPGTRLTVT.

The V and J genes are TRBV7-2 and TRBJ2-5, with D perhaps TRBD2 (5 bases). The CDR3 is 14 residues long. Trimming took 1 base from V and 4 from J, leaving 10 bases between them. Germline V CDR1 and CDR2: SGHTA, FQGNSA. The CDR3 DNA sequence: TGTGCCAGCAGCTTAGTCAGAGAGGGAGAGACCCAGTACTTC. It is translated as CASSLVREGETQYF.

The chain combines TRBV5-4 with TRBJ1-3, with TRBD1 identical over 10 bases. CDR1 is SGHNT, CDR2 YYREEE, per germline (reference sequence). J was trimmed by 3 bases and V by 4 bases; bases with no gene match: 4. The length of the CDR3 is 15 residues. The CDR3 here is CASSLGTGVGNTIYF. CDR3 in DNA: TGTGCCAGCAGCCTAGGGACAGGGGTTGGAAACACCATATATTTT.

This sequence joins TRBV7-6 and TRBJ2-3; 10 nucleotides match TRBD2. V shed 4 bases, J shed 7 bases, and the junction held 11 bases outside the gene matches. Per the germline V gene, CDR1 is SGHVS and CDR2 is FNYEAQ. The CDR3 is made up of 16 amino acids. In nucleotides, the CDR3 is TGTGCCAGCAGCTCCACTAGAGCGGGGGGGGCCCATACGCAGTATTTT. It encodes CASSSTRAGGAHTQYF.

This clone was detected only once. V and J are TRBV6-5 and TRBJ2-1; 13 nucleotides match TRBD2. CDR3 length equals 14 residues. CDR1 is MNHEY and CDR2 is SVGAGI in the germline V gene. The V and J ends lost 2 bases and 10 bases, in that order; junction bases with no gene match: 2. The CDR3 here is CASSYGTSGKEQFF. For the CDR3, the DNA is TGTGCCAGCAGTTACGGGACTAGCGGGAAAGAGCAGTTCTTC.

The chain couples TRBV7-8 to TRBJ1-6; TRBD1 is a possible D gene (6 bases). Germline values: CDR1 SGHVS, CDR2 FQNEAQ. This CDR3 is 14 amino acids long. The germline V and J ends were trimmed by 4 bases and 5 bases, with 9 bases remaining between them. The CDR3 coding sequence is TGTGCCAGCAGCTGGAGACAGGATAATTCACCCCTCCACTTT. Translating gives CASSWRQDNSPLHF.

The rearrangement uses TRBV7-9 and TRBJ1-3; the D is unclear. Trimming cost V 1 base and J 1 base, with 8 bases left between them. CDR3 length: 15 amino acids. Germline CDR1 is SEHNR and CDR2 is FQNEAQ (reference sequence). CDR3 coding DNA: TGTGCCAGCAGCTTAGATCAGTTATCTGGAAACACCATATATTTT. It translates to CASSLDQLSGNTIYF.

This sequence joins TRBV7-6 and TRBJ2-7; 9 bases map to TRBD1. The CDR3 has 13 amino acids. Germline V gives CDR1 SGHVS, CDR2 FNYEAQ. With V trimmed by 5 bases and J by 8 bases, 7 bases remained unmatched. The CDR3 DNA sequence: TGTGCCAGCAGCCCCAGGGACAGGGCGCAGCAGTACTTC. Translation: CASSPRDRAQQYF.

V and J are TRBV7-9 and TRBJ1-5; 9 bases match TRBD1. This CDR3 has 17 residues. The germline V gene has CDR1 SEHNR and CDR2 FQNEAQ (reference sequence). Trimming at V came to 8 bases and at J to 2 bases, leaving 13 bases not matched to a gene. The CDR3 DNA follows: TGTGCCAGCGCGTTATGGACAGGGGAGGGGGGCAATCAGCCCCAGCATTTT. This translates into CASALWTGEGGNQPQHF.

The J gene is TRBJ2-5, the V gene TRBV14; D possibly corresponds to TRBD1 (6 bases). V dropped 4 bases and J dropped 5 bases, with 14 bases sitting between them. This CDR3 has 14 amino acids. In germline, CDR1 is SGHDN, CDR2 FVKESK. Here the CDR3 reads CASSPLGRGETQYF. The CDR3 bases are TGTGCCAGCAGCCCCCTGGGCAGGGGCGAGACCCAGTACTTC.

The V call is TRBV19, the J call TRBJ1-5; D is undetermined. The length of the CDR3 is 13 residues. In germline, CDR1 is LNHDA, CDR2 SQIVND (reference sequence). Trimming took 1 base from V and 4 from J, leaving 5 bases between them. Here the CDR3 DNA reads TGTGCCAGTAGTATAGCCCAAAATCAGCCCCAGCATTTT. Its protein is CASSIAQNQPQHF.

The gene calls are TRBV2 and TRBJ1-5, with 8 bases matching TRBD1. V shed 6 bases, J shed 6 bases, and the junction held 10 bases outside the gene matches. Germline CDR1 SNHLY, CDR2 FYNNEI. The CDR3 spans 15 residues. DNA for the CDR3: TGTGCCAGCAGCGGTGGGCAGGGGGCTGGTCAGCCCCAGCATTTT. It codes for CASSGGQGAGQPQHF.

In DNA form, the CDR3 reads TGTGCCAGCAGCCGAGGACTAGCGGGGGGTTGGACAGATACGCAGTATTTT. This gives the protein CASSRGLAGGWTDTQYF. J is TRBJ2-3 and V is TRBV11-3, with TRBD2 identical over 14 bases. This CDR3 is built from 17 residues. Germline values: CDR1 SGHNT, CDR2 YENEEA. V shed 5 bases, J shed 3 bases, and the junction held 7 bases outside the gene matches.

The V gene is TRBV27, the J gene TRBJ2-7; 7 nucleotides match TRBD1. Per germline, CDR1 MNHEY and CDR2 SMNVEV (reference sequence). This CDR3 is built from 15 residues. V gave up 5 bases and J gave up 6 bases; unmatched junction bases: 13. DNA for the CDR3: TGTGCCAGCAGTCTAACCGGGACAGCCATCCTCGAGCAGTACTTC. Amino acid sequence: CASSLTGTAILEQYF.

As regards this clone: A junction end diverges from the germline sequence, so it may reflect a read error. The V gene is TRBV7-3, the J gene TRBJ2-1; 9 bases fit TRBD2. Germline CDR1 and CDR2: SGHTA and FQGTGA. The CDR3 runs 12 residues. The CDR3 DNA reads TGTTCCAGCAGGGTTGGACTAGCGGAGCAGTTCTTC. Residues: CSSRVGLAEQFF.

The chain carries TRBV19 and TRBJ2-3; 11 nucleotides match TRBD1. Germline trimming cut 4 bases from V and 5 bases from J; bases unmatched to any gene: 8. The CDR3 is 16 residues long. Germline-derived CDR1 and CDR2 are LNHDA and SQIVND (reference sequence). CDR3 sequence: CASSTGQGAILDTQYF. For the CDR3, the DNA is TGTGCCAGTAGTACCGGACAGGGGGCAATTTTAGATACGCAGTATTTT. The complete variable domain, with remaining parts taken from reference TRBV19 and TRBJ2-3, reads DGGITQSPKYLFRKEGQNVTLSCEQNLNHDAMYWYRQDPGQGLRLIYYSQIVNDFQKGDIAEGYSVSREKKESFPLTVTSAQKNPTAFYLCASSTGQGAILDTQYFGPGTRLTVL.

In this sample, this clone turned up once. V is TRBV13 and J is TRBJ2-1; D might be TRBD2 (8 bases). Germline-derived CDR1 and CDR2 are PRHDT and FYEKMQ (reference sequence). This CDR3 spans 14 amino acids. V lost 5 bases, J lost 9 bases, and 17 bases lay in between. Here the CDR3 DNA reads TGTGCCAGCAGCCAGGGGGGGCGGGGGGCTGAGCAGTTCTTC. Residues: CASSQGGRGAEQFF.

This chain uses TRBV6-1 with TRBJ2-7; D is unclear. Trimming left V 4 bases short and J 1 base short, with 11 bases between. This CDR3 spans 14 amino acids. CDR1 and CDR2 from the germline V gene are MNHNS and SASEGT. CDR3 in amino acids: CASSVRRGSYEQYF. The CDR3 coding sequence is TGTGCCAGCAGTGTGCGACGAGGTTCCTACGAGCAGTACTTC.

The chain carries TRBV6-1 and TRBJ1-4, with D possibly being TRBD1 (5 bases). The germline V gene encodes CDR1 MNHNS and CDR2 SASEGT. The V end lost 10 bases, the J end lost 8 bases, and 20 bases lay between the germline ends. This CDR3 has 14 amino acids. The chain's CDR3 is CATHPGLSVEKLFF. DNA of the CDR3: TGTGCCACCCATCCGGGACTAAGTGTGGAAAAACTGTTTTTT.

The V gene is TRBV13, the J gene TRBJ1-1; D remains unclear. Germline lookup yields CDR1 PRHDT and CDR2 FYEKMQ (reference sequence). The CDR3 spans 14 residues. V lost 5 bases to trimming and J lost 3 bases, with 13 bases between them. The CDR3 DNA is TGTGCCAGCAGCGGCCGAGGGCTGGACACTGAAGCTTTCTTT. Protein product: CASSGRGLDTEAFF.

The CDR3 here is CASSIDGNSGNTIYF. The CDR3 coding sequence is TGTGCCAGTAGTATTGACGGGAACTCTGGAAACACCATATATTTT. The chain has TRBV19 and TRBJ1-3, with D unclear. In germline, CDR1 is LNHDA, CDR2 SQIVND (reference sequence). Trimming took off 3 bases at V and 0 bases at J, with 9 bases between the two ends. The CDR3 totals 15 residues.

V and J are TRBV27 and TRBJ1-1; 8 bases map to TRBD1. The V gene's germline CDR1 is MNHEY and CDR2 SMNVEV (reference sequence). The CDR3 is 15 residues long. The trim removed 3 bases at V and 4 bases at J, leaving 7 bases unmatched. In DNA, the CDR3 is TGTGCCAGCAGTTTCTCGCAGGGGGCGCGCACTGAAGCTTTCTTT. Encoded protein: CASSFSQGARTEAFF.

On this clone itself: Its ends do not fully match the called genes, so a read error is possible. The J gene is TRBJ1-2, the V gene TRBV6-1, with a tentative D call TRBD1 (5 bases). Germline V CDR1 and CDR2: MNHNS, SASEGT. The length of the CDR3 is 13 residues. In nucleotides, the CDR3 is TGTGCCAGCCGCGGGGCAGCATACTATGGCTACCCCTTC. Protein product: CASRGAAYYGYPF.

V usage is TRBV28 and J usage is TRBJ1-5, with D maybe TRBD1 (5 bases). This CDR3 is built from 13 residues. The ends were cut back, 7 bases at V and 3 bases at J, with 10 bases in the middle. Germline-derived CDR1 and CDR2 are MDHEN and SYDVKM. CDR3 DNA: TGTGCCAGCACTTGGACACCCAATCAGCCCCAGCATTTT. It encodes CASTWTPNQPQHF.